These 5 T cell receptor beta chains share one sample of origin, sequenced in a study of blood T cell repertoires in COVID-19. Libraries were prepared by immunoSEQ multiplex PCR; TCRdb keeps only in-frame clonotypes and omits some of them. The sample shows fewer than 200,000 clones, around 73% of them seen only once. Specimen: PBMCs or T cells enriched from blood (not recorded which). These receptors were obtained from a woman between 45 and 65 years old who had recovered from COVID-19.

Comments on this clone: The identical CDR3 is also encoded by other nucleotide sequences in the sample. This sequence joins TRBV20-1 and TRBJ2-5, with a possible D match to TRBD2 (5 bases). Between the trimmed V and J ends, which lost 3 bases and 5 bases, there was a span of 7 bases. Germline lookup yields CDR1 DFQATT and CDR2 SNEGSKA (reference sequence). The CDR3 has 11 amino acids. The DNA for the CDR3 is TGCAGTGCTAGGGGCGGGGAGACCCAGTACTTC. It is translated as CSARGGETQYF.

The V call is TRBV24-1, the J call TRBJ2-3; D unresolved. Trimming removed 4 bases at V and 1 base at J, with 11 bases between. Looked up from germline, CDR1 is KGHDR and CDR2 is SFDVKD. The CDR3 spans 15 residues. CDR3 nucleotides: TGTGCCACCAGTGACTCCCTACGGGGCACAGATACGCAGTATTTT. Encoded protein: CATSDSLRGTDTQYF.

The J gene is TRBJ1-5, the V gene TRBV19; possibly TRBD1 for D (6 bases). This CDR3 is built from 14 residues. Germline V gene sequence: CDR1 LNHDA, CDR2 SQIVND (reference sequence). V lost 3 bases to trimming and J lost 2 bases, with 8 bases between them. As DNA, the CDR3 is TGTGCCAGTAGTATTGGACAGCGCAATCAGCCCCAGCATTTT. This codes for CASSIGQRNQPQHF.

The CDR3 protein is CASSFTGREETQYF. The CDR3 nucleotides read TGTGCCAGCAGTTTCACCGGGAGGGAGGAGACCCAGTACTTC. V usage is TRBV28 and J usage is TRBJ2-5; 8 nucleotides align to TRBD2. This CDR3 has 14 residues. V trimming: 3 bases; J trimming: 5 bases; junction bases outside the gene matches: 5. CDR1 MDHEN and CDR2 SYDVKM come from the germline V gene.

J is TRBJ2-2 and V is TRBV19; 7 nucleotides match TRBD1. The ends lost 10 bases at V and 6 bases at J; junction bases unmatched: 11. CDR1 and CDR2 (germline): LNHDA, SQIVND (reference sequence). The CDR3 loop spans 14 amino acids. The CDR3 sequence is CATHGTASPGELFF. DNA for the CDR3: TGTGCCACTCACGGGACAGCTAGTCCCGGGGAGCTGTTTTTT. Full variable domain (missing parts from reference TRBV19 and TRBJ2-2): DGGITQSPKYLFRKEGQNVTLSCEQNLNHDAMYWYRQDPGQGLRLIYYSQIVNDFQKGDIAEGYSVSREKKESFPLTVTSAQKNPTAFYLCATHGTASPGELFFGEGSRLTVL.